These 27 T cell receptor beta chains share one sample of origin, sequenced in a study of T cells in Graves' hyperthyroidism and ophthalmopathy. The source material, RNA transcripts, was used to amplify TCR beta CDR3 regions. During a first-round RT-PCR of the TCR CDR3, the HTBI primer set was used. TCRdb re-analysed the multiplex PCR reads in MiXCR, keeping a single row per CDR3 protein. The sample has roughly 710,000 distinct CDR3 sequences, roughly a third seen once. Material for sequencing was blood. The source of these receptors is a woman between 35 and 50 years old with Graves' hyperthyroidism.

This clonotype has only a few counts. Compared with germline, one end of the junction differs, possibly owing to a read error. V and J are TRBV10-1 and TRBJ1-5; D not certain. CDR3 size: 13 residues. The germline gives CDR1 WNHNN, CDR2 SYGVQD (reference sequence). The CDR3 reads CTSSERVNQPQHF. In nucleotides, the CDR3 is TGCACCAGCAGTGAGAGGGTCAATCAGCCCCAGCATTTT.

At least ten counts were recorded for this clonotype. This sequence joins TRBV5-1 and TRBJ2-7, with a weak D call TRBD2 (6 bases). The CDR3 runs to 15 residues. CDR1 is SGHRS and CDR2 is YFSETQ in the germline V gene. The V and J ends lost 4 bases and 6 bases respectively, with 20 bases between them. DNA for the CDR3: TGCGCCAGCAGCCCCTTGGGGGAGGCGGTTCTCGAGCAGTACTTC. Its translation: CASSPLGEAVLEQYF.

The rearrangement joins TRBV19 to TRBJ1-6; the match to TRBD1 covers 8 bases. Germline V CDR1 and CDR2: LNHDA, SQIVND (reference sequence). The length of the CDR3 is 16 residues. With 5 bases clipped from V and 3 bases from J, the junction kept 6 bases outside the gene matches. CDR3 DNA sequence: TGTGCCAGTAGTGAAGCAGGGGGCCTCTATAATTCACCCCTCCACTTT. Amino acids: CASSEAGGLYNSPLHF. Based on the CDR3 plus reference TRBV19 and TRBJ1-6, the full variable domain is DGGITQSPKYLFRKEGQNVTLSCEQNLNHDAMYWYRQDPGQGLRLIYYSQIVNDFQKGDIAEGYSVSREKKESFPLTVTSAQKNPTAFYLCASSEAGGLYNSPLHFGNGTRLTVT.

The chain combines TRBV13 with TRBJ2-5, with D hard to call. The CDR3 contains 11 residues. Germline assignment: CDR1 PRHDT and CDR2 FYEKMQ (reference sequence). Trimming shortened V by 8 bases and J by 3 bases, and 7 bases separated the two germline ends. The DNA of the CDR3 is TGTGCCAGCGGCGTCGAAGAGACCCAGTACTTC. Its protein is CASGVEETQYF. Full variable domain (remainder filled in from reference TRBV13 and TRBJ2-5): AAGVIQSPRHLIKEKRETATLKCYPIPRHDTVYWYQQGPGQDPQFLISFYEKMQSDKGSIPDRFSAQQFSDYHSELNMSSLELGDSALYFCASGVEETQYFGPGTRLLVL.

This clonotype was seen at least ten times. V and J are TRBV9 and TRBJ1-6; weak D call: TRBD1 (6 bases). The length of the CDR3 is 15 residues. V was clipped by 1 base and J by 8 bases, with 13 bases between them. Germline assignment: CDR1 SGDLS and CDR2 YYNGEE. The DNA for the CDR3 is TGTGCCAGCAGCGTACATACAGGGACGGATTCACCCCTCCACTTT. Its protein product is CASSVHTGTDSPLHF.

The table lists this clonotype with many counts. The chain carries TRBV19 and TRBJ1-5, with 7 bases lining up with TRBD1. CDR1 is LNHDA and CDR2 is SQIVND in the germline V gene (reference sequence). The CDR3 runs to 15 residues. J lost 5 bases, V lost 7 bases, and 11 bases had no gene match. This chain's CDR3 is CASNHDREYDQPQHF. CDR3 nucleotide sequence: TGTGCCAGTAACCACGACAGGGAATACGATCAGCCCCAGCATTTT.

A word on this clonotype: One junction end disagrees with the germline gene, perhaps due to a read error. V and J are TRBV15 and TRBJ2-7, with 13 bases lining up with TRBD2. The CDR3 runs to 11 residues. From germline, CDR1 is LNHNV and CDR2 YYDKDF (reference sequence). The DNA of the CDR3 is TGTGCCACCAGCAGAGGGACTAGCGGGAGTTTC. This sequence encodes CATSRGTSGSF.

The V gene is TRBV12-3 or TRBV12-4, the J gene TRBJ1-2; no definite D call. CDR3 length: 14 residues. V lost 3 bases and J 4 bases, leaving 12 bases between the germline ends. The CDR3: CASSFSASSYGYTF. DNA of the CDR3: TGTGCCAGCAGTTTTTCGGCTAGCAGCTATGGCTACACCTTC.

The rearrangement links TRBV20-1 to TRBJ1-4; possibly TRBD1 for D (6 bases). V lost 3 bases, J lost 17 bases, and 25 bases lay in between. This CDR3 comprises 14 residues. CDR1 is DFQATT, CDR2 SNEGSKA, per germline (reference sequence). The CDR3: CSASPRDKGDLSFF. CDR3 sequence (DNA): TGCAGTGCTAGTCCCCGGGACAAAGGAGATTTGAGTTTTTTT.

The chain employs TRBV11-2 and TRBJ1-2, with D perhaps TRBD1 (6 bases). This CDR3 region has 14 residues. The V gene's germline CDR1 is SGHAT and CDR2 FQNNGV. V lost 3 bases to trimming and J lost 7 bases, with 15 bases between them. In DNA, the CDR3 is TGTGCCAGCAGCTTGCCCCCGGGACAAACTGGCTACACCTTC. Protein product: CASSLPPGQTGYTF.

V is TRBV5-1 and J is TRBJ1-4, with D hard to call. CDR3 size: 20 residues. In germline, CDR1 is SGHRS, CDR2 YFSETQ. V was clipped by 4 bases and J by 0 bases, with 25 bases between them. This CDR3 reads CASSQEGGSGTHATNEKLFF. The CDR3 DNA reads as TGCGCCAGCAGCCAAGAGGGTGGTTCCGGTACGCATGCAACTAATGAAAAACTGTTTTTT.

This clonotype was recorded many times. This chain connects TRBV25-1 to TRBJ1-4; D remains ambiguous. Per germline, CDR1 MGHDK and CDR2 SYGVNS. V lost 2 bases to trimming and J lost 9 bases, with 13 bases between them. This CDR3 comprises 14 residues. CDR3 nucleotide sequence: TGTGCCAGCAGTGAAGAGGGAGGGAAGAAAAAACTGTTTTTT. Its protein is CASSEEGGKKKLFF.

This clonotype was detected only a few times. The J gene is TRBJ2-7, the V gene TRBV5-1, with D perhaps assigned TRBD1 or TRBD2 (5 bases each). Germline V gives CDR1 SGHRS, CDR2 YFSETQ. Trimming left V 7 bases short and J 0 bases short, with 14 bases between. This CDR3 spans 14 amino acids. This CDR3 reads CASSGTDYSYEQYF. CDR3 sequence (DNA): TGCGCCAGCTCTGGGACGGATTACTCCTACGAGCAGTACTTC.

V is TRBV5-1 and J is TRBJ2-5; D uncertain. This CDR3 is 14 amino acids long. V was clipped by 0 bases and J by 9 bases, with 15 bases between them. Germline lookup yields CDR1 SGHRS and CDR2 YFSETQ. The CDR3 here is CASSLDGRNQPQYF. The CDR3 nucleotides are TGCGCCAGCAGCTTGGACGGACGCAATCAGCCCCAGTACTTC.

The rearrangement uses TRBV6-1 and TRBJ1-2, with a tentative D call TRBD1 (6 bases). The CDR3 runs to 12 residues. Germline V gene lookup returns CDR1 MNHNS and CDR2 SASEGT. Trimming stripped 6 bases from V and 6 bases from J, with 11 bases between. The CDR3 protein is CASRTGWDGYTF. CDR3 coding DNA: TGTGCCAGCAGAACAGGGTGGGATGGCTACACCTTC.

Regarding this clonotype: One end of the junction does not line up with germline, which may come from a read error. The V and J genes are TRBV10-3 and TRBJ2-2, with 10 bases aligning to TRBD1. Germline loops: CDR1 ENHRY, CDR2 SYGVKD. This CDR3 has 15 residues. CDR3 DNA: TGTGCCAGCAGTCCCCTCGGACAGGGGGCCGGGGAGCTGTTTTTT. Translation: CASSPLGQGAGELFF.

The V gene is TRBV6-4, the J gene TRBJ1-6; D is possibly TRBD1 (5 bases). Germline lookup yields CDR1 MRHNA and CDR2 SNTAGT. Trimming took 6 bases from V and 14 from J, leaving 17 bases between them. CDR3 length: 13 residues. CDR3 region: CASSVGVLSTLHF. The CDR3 nucleotides read TGTGCCAGCAGCGTGGGGGTTCTGTCGACCCTCCACTTT.

This chain uses TRBV7-2 with TRBJ1-6, with D unclear. The V gene lost 1 base and the J gene lost 8 bases, with 12 bases spanning the gap. The germline CDR1 and CDR2 sequences are SGHTA and FQGNSA. The CDR3 consists of 15 residues. The CDR3 DNA sequence: TGTGCCAGCAGCTTAGGATTTGGCGGGGATTCACCCCTCCACTTT. Translating it yields CASSLGFGGDSPLHF. The full variable domain, its missing parts supplied by reference TRBV7-2 and TRBJ1-6, is GAGVSQSPSNKVTEKGKDVELRCDPISGHTALYWYRQSLGQGLEFLIYFQGNSAPDKSGLPSDRFSAERTGGSVSTLTIQRTQQEDSAVYLCASSLGFGGDSPLHFGNGTRLTVT.

This chain joins TRBV7-4 and TRBJ2-7; a weak D match, TRBD2 (6 bases). V was pared by 7 bases and J by 6 bases, with 22 bases between. The CDR3 sequence is 15 residues long. The germline gives CDR1 SGHVT, CDR2 SQSDAQ. For the CDR3, the DNA is TGTGCCAGCAAGACCGGGACTCCCGAGTCTGGCGAGCAGTACTTC. This sequence encodes CASKTGTPESGEQYF.

Here the CDR3 DNA reads TGTGCCATCAGTGGAGGCAACACCATATATTTT. Translating it yields CAISGGNTIYF. The chain is built from TRBV10-3 and TRBJ1-3; no reliable D call. Trimming removed 4 bases at V and 7 bases at J, with 5 bases between. CDR3 size: 11 residues. Germline V gene data show CDR1 as ENHRY and CDR2 as SYGVKD.

This clonotype was counted many times. The chain employs TRBV20-1 and TRBJ1-1; 9 nucleotides agree with TRBD1. The germline CDR1 and CDR2 sequences are DFQATT and SNEGSKA (reference sequence). V lost 6 bases to trimming and J lost 4 bases; unmatched junction nucleotides: 9. The CDR3 is 14 residues long. The CDR3 reads CSAEVQGAATEAFF. Written as DNA, the CDR3 is TGCAGTGCCGAAGTACAGGGGGCTGCCACTGAAGCTTTCTTT.

The chain joins TRBV7-2 to TRBJ2-3; no definite D call. V dropped 0 bases and J dropped 4 bases, with 14 bases sitting between them. Germline V gives CDR1 SGHTA, CDR2 FQGNSA. This CDR3 has 16 residues. CDR3: CASSLAPRPAPDTQYF. Written as DNA, the CDR3 is TGTGCCAGCAGCTTAGCCCCCCGGCCTGCGCCAGATACGCAGTATTTT.

This clonotype has ten or more counts. This chain links TRBV20-1 with TRBJ2-5; the D gene is possibly TRBD1 (6 bases). The germline V and J ends were trimmed by 3 bases and 2 bases, with 13 bases remaining between them. This CDR3 is 14 amino acids long. Looked up from germline, CDR1 is DFQATT and CDR2 is SNEGSKA (reference sequence). The CDR3 DNA is TGCAGTGCTAGTGTACCGGGACAACAAGAGACCCAGTACTTC. Translated, it gives CSASVPGQQETQYF.

A word on this clonotype: The junction differs from germline at one of its ends, possibly a read error. The gene calls are TRBV24-1 and TRBJ1-5; 8 nucleotides match TRBD1. Germline V gives CDR1 KGHDR, CDR2 SFDVKD. The CDR3 runs 16 residues. CDR3 coding DNA: TGTGCCAGCAGTACCCAGGGGGCGGTGAGCAATCAGCCCCAGCATTTT. It translates to CASSTQGAVSNQPQHF.

Ten or more counts support this clonotype. The gene calls are TRBV25-1 and TRBJ1-1; D unclear. This CDR3 comprises 18 residues. V was pared by 1 base and J by 1 base, with 19 bases between. Germline V CDR1 and CDR2: MGHDK, SYGVNS. CDR3: CASSESPASLSTNTEAFF. The CDR3 DNA follows: TGTGCCAGCAGTGAATCTCCCGCCAGCCTATCCACGAACACTGAAGCTTTCTTT.

The table lists this clonotype with a few counts. The chain has TRBV10-3 and TRBJ2-1; 11 bases fit TRBD1. Germline CDR1 and CDR2: ENHRY and SYGVKD. V dropped 6 bases and J dropped 9; count of bases not matched to a gene: 7. The CDR3 loop spans 14 amino acids. The CDR3 nucleotides are TGTGCCATCAGCCAACCGGGACAGGGGGGTGAGCAGTTCTTC. It codes for CAISQPGQGGEQFF.

This clonotype was counted only a few times. V usage is TRBV6-2 or TRBV6-3 and J usage is TRBJ2-2, with D maybe TRBD1 (5 bases). The germline V gene has CDR1 MNHEY and CDR2 SVGEGT. Trimming took off 4 bases at V and 5 bases at J, with 14 bases between the two ends. There are 15 residues in the CDR3. Here the CDR3 reads CASSFPRVITGELFF. Written as DNA, the CDR3 is TGTGCCAGCAGTTTCCCCAGGGTCATTACCGGGGAGCTGTTTTTT.